Ten or more counts support the clone carrying this T cell receptor (beta chain). What it recognizes is unknown. Germline V gene data show CDR1 as SQVTM and CDR2 as ANQGSEA. Trimming pared 3 bases from V and 1 base from J, leaving 9 bases between. The CDR3 has 13 amino acids. To make TCR beta libraries, researchers used iRepertoire HTBI primers and Arm-PCR of CDR3 regions. TCRdb fed the multiplex PCR reads into MiXCR, producing one record per CDR3 protein. The table includes roughly 450,000 distinct CDR3 sequences, about 20% detected once. This record belongs to a study of regulatory T cells in long-lasting Graves disease. General study findings and limits: The study found lower TCR diversity in persistent Graves' patients than in newly diagnosed ones. Favoring TRBV28, TRBJ1-2 and TRBJ2-5 was a feature seen in persistent disease.

This sample's time point: persistent/refractory GD, antithyroid drugs over 5 years with positive TRAb. PBMC-derived RNA was used for the TCR library. The receptor was derived from a female donor with Graves disease. V is TRBV29-1 and J is TRBJ1-1; a weak D match, TRBD1 (5 bases). The sequences come from peripheral blood mononuclear cells (PBMCs), collected when the disease was refractory, from a patient treated with antithyroid drugs. The CDR3 sequence is CSVEGVRNTEAFF. CDR3 sequence (DNA): TGCAGCGTTGAGGGGGTCAGGAACACTGAAGCTTTCTTT.